This entry features one T cell receptor (beta chain) sequence. What it recognizes is unknown. The germline gives CDR1 SNHLY, CDR2 FYNNEI. This CDR3 has 17 residues. V was trimmed by 10 bases and J by 4 bases, leaving 29 bases between them. The data derive from a study of cytomegalovirus exposure and HLA in healthy donors. Background on the study: From donors who were HLA-typed, an early data release held 80 million or so unique TCRs.

13 Jbeta primers and 60 Vbeta primers were used for the PCR. TCRdb's table, derived via immunoSEQ multiplex PCR, lists solely in-frame clones and lacks some. The sample records about 140,000 clones, 70% to 85% being singletons. Healthy bone marrow donors supplied every sample. Study results and limitations: The authors later found TCR association rates varying by HLA locus, with DRB1 most and HLA-C fewest. Later analysis associated a missense DCLRE1C variant with TCR beta V- and J-gene trimming.

The TCR comes from a man under 40 in good health and CMV-seropositive. V and J are TRBV2 and TRBJ2-7; D is perhaps TRBD2 (6 bases). Sequenced input: PBMCs. In DNA, the CDR3 is TGTGCCACCCCTAATAGGGCTAGCGTGACTAGAAGGTACGAGCAGTACTTC. Translating gives CATPNRASVTRRYEQYF. Full variable domain (remainder filled in from reference TRBV2 and TRBJ2-7): EPEVTQTPSHQVTQMGQEVILRCVPISNHLYFYWYRQILGQKVEFLVSFYNNEISEKSEIFDDQFSVERPDGSNFTLKIRSTKLEDSAMYFCATPNRASVTRRYEQYFGPGTRLTVT.